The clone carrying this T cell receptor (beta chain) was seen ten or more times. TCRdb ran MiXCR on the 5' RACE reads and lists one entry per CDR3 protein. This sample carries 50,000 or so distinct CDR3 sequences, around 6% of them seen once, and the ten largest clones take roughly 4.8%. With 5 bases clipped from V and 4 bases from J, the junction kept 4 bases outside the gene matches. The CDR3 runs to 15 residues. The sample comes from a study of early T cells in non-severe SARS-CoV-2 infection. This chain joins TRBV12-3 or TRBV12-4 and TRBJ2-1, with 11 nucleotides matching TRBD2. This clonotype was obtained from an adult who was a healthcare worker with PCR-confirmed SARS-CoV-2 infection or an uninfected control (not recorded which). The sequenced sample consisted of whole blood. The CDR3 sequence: CASSEGLAAYNEQFF. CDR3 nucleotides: TGTGCCAGCAGTGAGGGACTAGCGGCTTACAATGAGCAGTTCTTC.